The TCR beta chain described here comes from a study of cytomegalovirus exposure and HLA in healthy donors. The wider study: Both the 120 validation repertoires and the 550 to 750 first-cohort repertoires used the same platform, as reported by a later analysis. Study-level findings and limits: The dataset shows that most TCR sequences were rare, while some public TCRs occurred in many donors. Cytomegalovirus association was listed for under 200 TCR beta chains. The tendency of first-cohort TCR clusters to co-occur in the 120 validation repertoires was identified by a subsequent analysis.

TCRdb's table, derived via immunoSEQ multiplex PCR, lists solely in-frame clones and lacks some. The profile shows about 74,000 clones, 94% of them singletons. About this clone itself: As yet, its antigen is unknown. Other DNA sequences in this specimen translate into the identical CDR3.

Material for sequencing was PBMCs. This clonotype was obtained from a young man in good health and CMV-seropositive.

CDR3 nucleotides: TGTGCCAGCAGCCCGACAGGGGGCGGGGAGACCCAGTACTTC. Protein sequence: CASSPTGGGETQYF. The J gene is TRBJ2-5, the V gene TRBV7-6; TRBD1 matches 10 bases. This CDR3 contains 14 residues. V was clipped by 5 bases and J by 5 bases; unmatched bases: 5. The germline gives CDR1 SGHVS, CDR2 FNYEAQ.